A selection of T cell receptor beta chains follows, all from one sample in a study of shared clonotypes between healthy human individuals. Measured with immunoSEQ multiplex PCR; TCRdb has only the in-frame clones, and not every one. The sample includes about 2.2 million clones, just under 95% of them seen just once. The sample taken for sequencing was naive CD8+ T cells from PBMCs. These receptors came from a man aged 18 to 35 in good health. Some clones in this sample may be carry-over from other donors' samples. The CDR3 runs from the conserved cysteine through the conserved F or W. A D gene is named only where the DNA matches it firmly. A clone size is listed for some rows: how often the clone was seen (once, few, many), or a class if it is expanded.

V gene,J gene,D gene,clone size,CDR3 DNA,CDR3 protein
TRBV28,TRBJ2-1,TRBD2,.,TGTGCCAGCAGCCCCCGTTCGGGAGGGACCCACAATGAGCAGTTCTTC,CASSPRSGGTHNEQFF
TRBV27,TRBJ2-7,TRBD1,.,TGTGCCAGGGAGACTCAGGGGGCGTGGTGTAACTCCTACGAGCAGTACTTC,CARETQGAWCNSYEQYF
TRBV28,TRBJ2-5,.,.,TGTGCCAGCAGCTCAGGGATCTGGGAGACCCAGTACTTC,CASSSGIWETQYF
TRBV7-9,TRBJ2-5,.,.,TGTGCCAGCAGCTTAGCGGGGGGCTACCAAGAGACCCAGTACTTC,CASSLAGGYQETQYF
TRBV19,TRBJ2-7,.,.,TGTGCCAGTAGCCACGTGTTCCCATCTGGGGCCTACGAGCAGTACTTC,CASSHVFPSGAYEQYF
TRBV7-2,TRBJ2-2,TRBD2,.,TGTGCCAGTCTAGCGGGACTAGGGTTGACCGGGGAGCTGTTTTTT,CASLAGLGLTGELFF
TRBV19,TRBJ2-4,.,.,TGTGCCAGTAGTATAGATCCAGTCTCAGCCAAAAACATTCAGTACTTC,CASSIDPVSAKNIQYF
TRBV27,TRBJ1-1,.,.,TGTGCCAGCAGTTTATTGGTAGGCCACACTGAAGCTTTCTTT,CASSLLVGHTEAFF
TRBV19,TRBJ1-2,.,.,TGTGCCAGTAGTATAGATCCGAGACCAGTGCGCTATGGCTACACCTTC,CASSIDPRPVRYGYTF
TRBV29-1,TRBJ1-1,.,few,TGCAGCGTTGAAGGGGGAGGCCTGGGGACTGAAGCTTTCTTT,CSVEGGGLGTEAFF
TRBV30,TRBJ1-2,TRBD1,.,TGTGCCTGGAGGGCTCAGCAGAGGGACAGCGGTACAAACTATGGCTACACCTTC,CAWRAQQRDSGTNYGYTF
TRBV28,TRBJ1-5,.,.,TGTGCCAGCAGTTTCTACGAGGGGGAAAGCAATCAGCCCCAGCATTTT,CASSFYEGESNQPQHF
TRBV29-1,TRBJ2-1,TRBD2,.,TGCAGCGTTGACTCGGCTAGCGGGAAGGGAAATGAGCAGTTCTTC,CSVDSASGKGNEQFF
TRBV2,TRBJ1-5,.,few,TGTGCCAGCAGTGAATGGCGGCATCAGCCCCAGCATTTT,CASSEWRHQPQHF
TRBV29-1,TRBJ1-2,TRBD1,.,TGCAGCGTTCCAGGGGGGGCTTACTATGGCTACACCTTC,CSVPGGAYYGYTF
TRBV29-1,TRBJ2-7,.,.,TGCAGCGTCCTCCGGCGGGGTTACGAGCAGTACTTC,CSVLRRGYEQYF
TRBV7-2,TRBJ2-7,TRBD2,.,TGTGCCAGCAGCCCAGGGACTAGCGACTACGAGCAGTACTTC,CASSPGTSDYEQYF
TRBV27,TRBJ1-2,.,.,TGTGCCAGCAGTTGGGGGGGCGCTCTCCGCTATGGCTACACCTTC,CASSWGGALRYGYTF
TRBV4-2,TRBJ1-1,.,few,TGTGCCAGCAGCCCACTAGCGGGGACCATGAACACTGAAGCTTTCTTT,CASSPLAGTMNTEAFF
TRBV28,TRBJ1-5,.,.,TGTGCCAGCAGTTTCCTCAAAAGTCACAGGTCCAATCAGCCCCAGCATTTT,CASSFLKSHRSNQPQHF
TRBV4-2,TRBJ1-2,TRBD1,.,TGTGCCAGCAGCCAGGAAGACAGGGGACTTAACTATGGCTACACCTTC,CASSQEDRGLNYGYTF
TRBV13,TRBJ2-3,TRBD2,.,TGTGCCAGCAGCTTCCGACAAGCGGGAAGCACAGATACGCAGTATTTT,CASSFRQAGSTDTQYF
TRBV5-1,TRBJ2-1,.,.,TGCGCCAGCAGCTTGGCCGGGCAGCATGAGCAGTTCTTC,CASSLAGQHEQFF
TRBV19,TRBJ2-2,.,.,TGTGCCAGTAGTCCTCAAACCGGGGAGCTGTTTTTT,CASSPQTGELFF
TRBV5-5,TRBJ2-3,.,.,TGTGCCAGCAGCTTGTTCTGGACTAGCACAGATACGCAGTATTTT,CASSLFWTSTDTQYF
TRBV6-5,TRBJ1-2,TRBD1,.,TGTGCCAGCAGCAACCGGGACAGGAGTGGCTACACCTTC,CASSNRDRSGYTF
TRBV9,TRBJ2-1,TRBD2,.,TGTGCCAGCAGCGCCAGCGGGAGTAGAGATGAGCAGTTCTTC,CASSASGSRDEQFF
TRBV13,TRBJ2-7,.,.,TGTGCCAGCAGCTCGGGGACGGCCTACGAGCAGTACTTC,CASSSGTAYEQYF
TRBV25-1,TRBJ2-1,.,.,TGTGCCAGCAGTGAAGTAAGAGGGGGGTGGGACAATGAGCAGTTCTTC,CASSEVRGGWDNEQFF
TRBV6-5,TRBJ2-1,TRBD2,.,TGTGCCAGCAGTTACTCGAGGACTAGCGGCTACAATGAGCAGTTCTTC,CASSYSRTSGYNEQFF
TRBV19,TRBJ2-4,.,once,TGTGCCGCATCCCTAGGGACGGTGATAGCCAAAAACATTCAGTACTTC,CAASLGTVIAKNIQYF
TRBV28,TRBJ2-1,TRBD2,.,TGTGCCAGCAGTCCTCGGGGACTAGCGCGCTGGAATGAGCAGTTCTTC,CASSPRGLARWNEQFF
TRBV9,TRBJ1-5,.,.,TGTGCCAGCAGCACCGGAACTCTCCCCCAGCATTTT,CASSTGTLPQHF
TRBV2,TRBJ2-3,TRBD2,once,TGTGCCAGCAGTGGCCCGGGACTAGCGGTGATCACAGATACGCAGTATTTT,CASSGPGLAVITDTQYF
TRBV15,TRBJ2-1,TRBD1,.,TGTGCCACCAAACAACAGGGGGGACATTACAATGAGCAGTTCTTC,CATKQQGGHYNEQFF
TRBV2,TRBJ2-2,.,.,TGTGCCAGCAGTGAGTCGCTCGGGCAGGTGGTCCCCGGGGAGCTGTTTTTT,CASSESLGQVVPGELFF
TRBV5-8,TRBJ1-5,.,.,TGTGCCAGCAGCTCCCGGGGCCATCAGCCCCAGCATTTT,CASSSRGHQPQHF
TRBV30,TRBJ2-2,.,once,TGTGCCTGTCGACCTCCTTTAAGAACCGGGGAGCTGTTTTTT,CACRPPLRTGELFF
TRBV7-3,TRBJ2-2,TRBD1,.,TGTGCCAGCAGCTTAAACAGGGGTTCGAACACCGGGGAGCTGTTTTTT,CASSLNRGSNTGELFF
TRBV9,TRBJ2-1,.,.,TGTGCCAGCGGGACGGAAGACTACAATGAGCAGTTCTTC,CASGTEDYNEQFF
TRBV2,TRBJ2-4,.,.,TGTGCCAGCAGGGGTTTCGCCAAAAACATTCAGTACTTC,CASRGFAKNIQYF
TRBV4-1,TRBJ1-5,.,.,TGCGCCAGCAGCCAAATACAGGATCAGCCCCAGCATTTT,CASSQIQDQPQHF
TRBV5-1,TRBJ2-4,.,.,TGCGCCAGCAGCTTTCGGCAGGGAAACATTCAGTACTTC,CASSFRQGNIQYF
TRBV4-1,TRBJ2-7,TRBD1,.,TGCGCCAGCAGCCCGGGACAGGGGACCTACGAGCAGTACTTC,CASSPGQGTYEQYF
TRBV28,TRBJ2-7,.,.,TGTGCCAGCAGAAAAACTCCCCTGTCCTACGAGCAGTACTTC,CASRKTPLSYEQYF
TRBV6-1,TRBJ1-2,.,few,TGTGCCAGCAGTGCTACAGGGAAGGGAGGCTACACCTTC,CASSATGKGGYTF
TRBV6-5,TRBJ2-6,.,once,TGTGCCAGCAGTCTAGGGGCGCTTGGGGCCAACGTCCTGACTTTC,CASSLGALGANVLTF
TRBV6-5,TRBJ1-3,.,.,TGTGCCAGCAGACCGCAGCCCGGCTCTGGAAACACCATATATTTT,CASRPQPGSGNTIYF
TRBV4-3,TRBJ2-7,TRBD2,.,TGCGCCAGCAGCCAAGATGCGAGCGGGAGATACGAGCAGTACTTC,CASSQDASGRYEQYF
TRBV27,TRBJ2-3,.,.,TGTGCCAGCAGCAGGACTCACACAGATACGCAGTATTTT,CASSRTHTDTQYF
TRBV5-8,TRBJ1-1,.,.,TGTGCCAGCAGCCCCTGGAGACGTTTAAGTGAAGCTTTCTTT,CASSPWRRLSEAFF
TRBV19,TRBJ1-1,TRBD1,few,TGTGCCAGTAGTATCGGGACAGTGAACACTGAAGCTTTCTTT,CASSIGTVNTEAFF
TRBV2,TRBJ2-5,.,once,TGTGCCAGCAGTGAAGCGCTTCAACGGGTGGTCGGCCAGTACTTC,CASSEALQRVVGQYF
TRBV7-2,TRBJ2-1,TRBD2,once,TGTGCCAGCAGCTTTTACGGCGGGAGCTCCTACAATGAGCAGTTCTTC,CASSFYGGSSYNEQFF
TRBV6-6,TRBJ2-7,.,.,TGTGCCAGCAGTTACCACACCGCAGACGAGCAGTACTTC,CASSYHTADEQYF
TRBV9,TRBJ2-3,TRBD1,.,TGTGCCAGCAGCGAGAGGGACAGGATTTTCACAGATACGCAGTATTTT,CASSERDRIFTDTQYF
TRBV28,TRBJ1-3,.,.,TGTGCCAGCAACCCCGAGGGGAACACCATATATTTT,CASNPEGNTIYF